The 6 T cell receptor beta chains reported below all come from one sample, sequenced in a study of cytomegalovirus exposure and HLA in healthy donors. Use of 60 Vbeta and 13 Jbeta primers characterized the PCR. Profiled with immunoSEQ multiplex PCR; TCRdb holds only in-frame clones, not every one. This sample carries about 100,000 clones, approximately 76% of them seen once, and the ten largest clones take around 20%. The sequenced sample consisted of PBMCs. The source of these receptors is a woman aged 55-70 years in good health and CMV-seropositive.

The chain links TRBV9 to TRBJ2-3; weak D call: TRBD2 (5 bases). Trimming left V 0 bases short and J 1 base short, with 12 bases between. The CDR3 is 16 amino acids. The germline gives CDR1 SGDLS, CDR2 YYNGEE. The CDR3 region has the DNA TGTGCCAGCAGCGTAGGTCCAGGAGCGGGCACAGATACGCAGTATTTT. It specifies CASSVGPGAGTDTQYF.

The rearrangement joins TRBV2 to TRBJ1-1; perhaps TRBD1 as D (6 bases). CDR3 length: 14 amino acids. Germline CDR1 SNHLY, CDR2 FYNNEI. V lost 7 bases and J 3 bases, leaving 15 bases between the germline ends. CDR3 residues: CASTKAGADTEAFF. CDR3 DNA sequence: TGTGCCAGCACTAAAGCAGGGGCGGACACTGAAGCTTTCTTT.

This clone turned up a few times. The chain couples TRBV6-1 to TRBJ2-7; maybe TRBD2 (6 bases). The length of the CDR3 is 14 residues. The V end was cut by 5 bases, the J end by 1 base, with 12 bases between. From germline, CDR1 is MNHNS and CDR2 SASEGT. The CDR3 protein is CASSNWGVSYEQYF. The CDR3 DNA follows: TGTGCCAGCAGTAACTGGGGGGTTTCCTACGAGCAGTACTTC.

This clone was detected only a few times. This rearrangement joins TRBV7-2 to TRBJ2-2; 7 bases match TRBD2. V gave up 4 bases and J gave up 4 bases; unmatched junction bases: 0. CDR3 length: 13 amino acids. Germline V gene lookup returns CDR1 SGHTA and CDR2 FQGNSA. The CDR3 sequence is CASSWTSTGELFF. CDR3 bases: TGTGCCAGCAGCTGGACTAGCACCGGGGAGCTGTTTTTT.

The genes are TRBV6-1 and TRBJ1-2; 8 bases fit TRBD1. Germline V gives CDR1 MNHNS, CDR2 SASEGT. The CDR3 loop spans 13 amino acids. J lost 8 bases, V lost 7 bases, and 9 bases had no gene match. CDR3 in amino acids: CASTLTGENGYTF. The DNA of the CDR3 is TGTGCCAGCACCTTGACAGGGGAAAACGGCTACACCTTC.

This chain links TRBV19 with TRBJ1-5; D might be TRBD1 (5 bases). The germline gives CDR1 LNHDA, CDR2 SQIVND (reference sequence). The CDR3 is made up of 12 amino acids. V was pared by 6 bases and J by 11 bases, with 14 bases between. CDR3 sequence: CASRRQGEAQHF. CDR3 sequence (DNA): TGTGCCAGTAGACGGCAGGGTGAGGCCCAGCATTTT.